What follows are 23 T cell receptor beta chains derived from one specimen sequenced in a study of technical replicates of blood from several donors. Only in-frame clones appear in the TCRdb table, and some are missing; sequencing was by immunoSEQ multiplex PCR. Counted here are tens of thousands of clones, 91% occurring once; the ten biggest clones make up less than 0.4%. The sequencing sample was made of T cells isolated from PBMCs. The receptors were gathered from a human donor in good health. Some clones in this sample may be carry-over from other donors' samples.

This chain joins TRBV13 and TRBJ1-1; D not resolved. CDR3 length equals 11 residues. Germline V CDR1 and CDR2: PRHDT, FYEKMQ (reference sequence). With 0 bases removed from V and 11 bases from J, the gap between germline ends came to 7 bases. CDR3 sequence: CASSLGPSAFF. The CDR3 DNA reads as TGTGCCAGCAGCTTAGGCCCTTCGGCTTTCTTT.

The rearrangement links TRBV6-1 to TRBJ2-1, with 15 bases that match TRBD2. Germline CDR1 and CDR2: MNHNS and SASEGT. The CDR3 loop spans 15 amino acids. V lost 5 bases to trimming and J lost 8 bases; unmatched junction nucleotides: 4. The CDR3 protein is CASSPGTSGRYEQFF. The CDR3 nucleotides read TGTGCCAGCAGTCCCGGGACTAGCGGGAGGTATGAGCAGTTCTTC.

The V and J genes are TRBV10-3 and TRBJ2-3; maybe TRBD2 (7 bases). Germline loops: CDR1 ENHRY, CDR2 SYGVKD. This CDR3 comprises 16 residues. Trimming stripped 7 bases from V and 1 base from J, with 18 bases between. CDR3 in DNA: TGTGCCATCACGGACGTCGGGGGGCCTCGCACAGATACGCAGTATTTT. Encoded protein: CAITDVGGPRTDTQYF.

The CDR3 bases are TGTGCCAGCACTAACAGGGAAACTAACTATGGCTACACCTTC. This codes for CASTNRETNYGYTF. The J gene is TRBJ1-2, the V gene TRBV9; tentatively, D is TRBD1 (6 bases). CDR3 length: 14 amino acids. CDR1 SGDLS and CDR2 YYNGEE come from the germline V gene. V was shortened by 6 bases and J by 0 bases, with 12 bases between the two germline ends.

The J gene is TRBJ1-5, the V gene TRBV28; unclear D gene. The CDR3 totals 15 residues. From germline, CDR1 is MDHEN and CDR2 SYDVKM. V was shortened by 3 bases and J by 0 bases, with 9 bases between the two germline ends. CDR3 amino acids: CASSFVGYSNQPQHF. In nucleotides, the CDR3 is TGTGCCAGCAGTTTTGTCGGTTATAGCAATCAGCCCCAGCATTTT.

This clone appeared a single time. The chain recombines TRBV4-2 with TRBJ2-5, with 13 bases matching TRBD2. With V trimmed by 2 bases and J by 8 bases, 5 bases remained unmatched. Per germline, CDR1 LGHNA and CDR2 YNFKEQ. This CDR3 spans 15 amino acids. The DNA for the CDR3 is TGTGCCAGCAGCCAACCCGGGACTAGCGGGACTACCCAGTACTTC. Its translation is CASSQPGTSGTTQYF.

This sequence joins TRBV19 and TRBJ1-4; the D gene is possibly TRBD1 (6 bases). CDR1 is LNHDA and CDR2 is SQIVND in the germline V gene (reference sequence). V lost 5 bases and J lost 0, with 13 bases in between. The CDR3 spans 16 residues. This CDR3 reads CASSPGQRATNEKLFF. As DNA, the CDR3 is TGTGCCAGTAGTCCAGGACAGCGCGCAACTAATGAAAAACTGTTTTTT.

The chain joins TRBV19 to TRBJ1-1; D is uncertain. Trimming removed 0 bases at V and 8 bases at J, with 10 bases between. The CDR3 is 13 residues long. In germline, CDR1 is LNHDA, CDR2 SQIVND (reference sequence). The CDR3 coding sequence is TGTGCCAGTAGTATAGATCTTCGGTTGGAAGCTTTCTTT. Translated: CASSIDLRLEAFF.

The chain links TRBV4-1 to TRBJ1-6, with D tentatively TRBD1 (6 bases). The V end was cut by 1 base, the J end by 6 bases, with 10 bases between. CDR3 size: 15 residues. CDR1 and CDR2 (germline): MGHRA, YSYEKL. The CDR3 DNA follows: TGCGCCAGCAGCCAAGCGTGGACAGTTAATTCACCCCTCCACTTT. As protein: CASSQAWTVNSPLHF.

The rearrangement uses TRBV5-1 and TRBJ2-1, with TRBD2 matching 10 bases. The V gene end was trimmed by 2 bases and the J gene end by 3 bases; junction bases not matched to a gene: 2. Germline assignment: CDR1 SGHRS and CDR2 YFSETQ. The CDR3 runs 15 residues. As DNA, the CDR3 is TGCGCCAGCAGCTTCCGACTAGCGGGCTACAATGAGCAGTTCTTC. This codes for CASSFRLAGYNEQFF.

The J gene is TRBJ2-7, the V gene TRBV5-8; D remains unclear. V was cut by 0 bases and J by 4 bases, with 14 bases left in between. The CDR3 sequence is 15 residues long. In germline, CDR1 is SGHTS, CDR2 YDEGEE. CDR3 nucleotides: TGTGCCAGCAGCTTGGCGGGTGGCCCCCCATACGAGCAGTACTTC. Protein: CASSLAGGPPYEQYF. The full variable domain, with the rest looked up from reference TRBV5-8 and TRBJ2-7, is EAGVTQSPTHLIKTRGQQATLRCSPISGHTSVYWYQQALGLGLQFLLWYDEGEERNRGNFPPRFSGRQFPNYSSELNVNALELEDSALYLCASSLAGGPPYEQYFGPGTRLTVT.

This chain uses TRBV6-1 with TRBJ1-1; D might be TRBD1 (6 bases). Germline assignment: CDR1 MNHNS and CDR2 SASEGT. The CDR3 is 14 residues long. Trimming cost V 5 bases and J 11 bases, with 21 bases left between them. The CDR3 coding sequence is TGTGCCAGCAGTCCTACAGGGTCCATAGGTCTGGCTTTCTTT. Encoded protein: CASSPTGSIGLAFF.

CDR3 loop: CASSRDLNTGELFF. In DNA, the CDR3 is TGTGCCAGCAGCCGGGACTTAAACACCGGGGAGCTGTTTTTT. The V gene is TRBV6-5, the J gene TRBJ2-2; D perhaps matches TRBD2 (6 bases). Germline V lookup: CDR1 MNHEY, CDR2 SVGAGI. The CDR3 extends over 14 amino acids. Trimming shortened V by 6 bases and J by 2 bases, and 10 bases separated the two germline ends.

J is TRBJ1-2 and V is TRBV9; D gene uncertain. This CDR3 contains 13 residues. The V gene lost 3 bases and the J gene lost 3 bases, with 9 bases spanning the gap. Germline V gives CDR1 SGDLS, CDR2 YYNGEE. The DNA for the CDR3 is TGTGCCAGCAGCGCCCGGGATTACTATGGCTACACCTTC. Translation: CASSARDYYGYTF.

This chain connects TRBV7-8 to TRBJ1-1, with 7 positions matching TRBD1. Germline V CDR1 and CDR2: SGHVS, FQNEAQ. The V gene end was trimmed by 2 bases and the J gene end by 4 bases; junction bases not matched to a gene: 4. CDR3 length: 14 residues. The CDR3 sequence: CASSLQAGGTEAFF. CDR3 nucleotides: TGTGCCAGCAGCTTACAGGCAGGGGGCACTGAAGCTTTCTTT.

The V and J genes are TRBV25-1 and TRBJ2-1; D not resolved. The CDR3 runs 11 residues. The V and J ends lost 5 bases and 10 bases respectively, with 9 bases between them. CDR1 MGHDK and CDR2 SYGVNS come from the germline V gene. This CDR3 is CASSTAAEQFF. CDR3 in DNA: TGTGCCAGCAGTACTGCGGCGGAGCAGTTCTTC.

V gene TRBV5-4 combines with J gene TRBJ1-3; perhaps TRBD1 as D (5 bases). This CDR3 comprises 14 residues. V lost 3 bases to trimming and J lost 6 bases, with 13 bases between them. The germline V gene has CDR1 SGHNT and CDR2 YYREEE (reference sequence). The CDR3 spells CASSWSREANTIYF. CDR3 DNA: TGTGCCAGCAGCTGGAGCAGGGAGGCAAACACCATATATTTT. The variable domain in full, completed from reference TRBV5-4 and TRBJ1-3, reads ETGVTQSPTHLIKTRGQQVTLRCSSQSGHNTVSWYQQALGQGPQFIFQYYREEENGRGNFPPRFSGLQFPNYSSELNVNALELDDSALYLCASSWSREANTIYFGEGSWLTVV.

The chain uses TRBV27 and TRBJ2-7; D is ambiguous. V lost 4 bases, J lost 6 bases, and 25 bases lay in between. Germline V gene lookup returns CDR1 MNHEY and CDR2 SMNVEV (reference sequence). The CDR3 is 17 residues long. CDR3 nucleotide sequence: TGTGCCAGCAGTTCCCGTTTTGTGAAAGCGACCCACCGCGAGCAGTACTTC. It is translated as CASSSRFVKATHREQYF.

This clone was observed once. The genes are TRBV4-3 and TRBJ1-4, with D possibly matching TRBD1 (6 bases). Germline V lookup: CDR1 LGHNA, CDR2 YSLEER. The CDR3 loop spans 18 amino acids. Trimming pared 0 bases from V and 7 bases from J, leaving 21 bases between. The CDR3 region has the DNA TGCGCCAGCAGCCAAGATTTCCGGGTCGAGCAGGGGCCTGAAAAACTGTTTTTT. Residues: CASSQDFRVEQGPEKLFF.

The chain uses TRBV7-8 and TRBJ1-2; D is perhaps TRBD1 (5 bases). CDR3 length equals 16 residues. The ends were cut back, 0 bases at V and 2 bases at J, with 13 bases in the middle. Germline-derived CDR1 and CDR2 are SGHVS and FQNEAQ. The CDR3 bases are TGTGCCAGCAGCTTAGCGCCTCTAGGGGCGAACTATGGCTACACCTTC. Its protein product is CASSLAPLGANYGYTF.

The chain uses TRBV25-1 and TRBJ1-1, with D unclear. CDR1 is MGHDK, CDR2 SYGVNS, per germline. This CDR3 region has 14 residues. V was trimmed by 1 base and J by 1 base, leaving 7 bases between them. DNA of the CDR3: TGTGCCAGCAGTGAATTGCTAGGGAACACTGAAGCTTTCTTT. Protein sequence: CASSELLGNTEAFF.

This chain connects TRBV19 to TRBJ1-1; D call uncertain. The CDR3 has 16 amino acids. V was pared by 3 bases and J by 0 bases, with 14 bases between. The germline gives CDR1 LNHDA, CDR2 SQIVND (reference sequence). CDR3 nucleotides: TGTGCCAGTAGTATGGGGAGCGGCAGCATGAACACTGAAGCTTTCTTT. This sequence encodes CASSMGSGSMNTEAFF.

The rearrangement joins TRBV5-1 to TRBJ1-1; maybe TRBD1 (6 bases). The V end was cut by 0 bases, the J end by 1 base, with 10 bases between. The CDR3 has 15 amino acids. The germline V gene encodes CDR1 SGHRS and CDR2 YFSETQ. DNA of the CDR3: TGCGCCAGCAGCTTGGATGGACAGCCGAACACTGAAGCTTTCTTT. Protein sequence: CASSLDGQPNTEAFF.